This TCR beta chain came from a study of blood T cell repertoires in COVID-19 (TCRdb year 2020). Background on the whole study: The collaborator samples originated in the United States, Italy and Spain and spanned the acute and convalescent phases of COVID-19. The prospective study material was composed of cDNA or gDNA derived from T cells, B-cell-depleted T cells, or PBMCs. Deeply sampled blood TCRbeta repertoires from subjects exposed to, actively infected with, or recovered from COVID-19 were included in the dataset. The repertoires were released in a freely available public database meant as a resource for research on the immune response to SARS-CoV-2. Samples were obtained from the ongoing ImmuneRACE study (first 160 participants) and from approximately 1,200 subjects provided by 6 global collaborators. Sample metadata almost always included a de-identified subject ID, COVID-19 status, age in years and sex. Where HLA class I and class II types were available, the types were taken from metadata supplied by the sample provider, not from assay-based typing. The full study reports these points: The quantity of clinical and demographic metadata differed by source and by participant and was supplied without curation.

The germline V gene (reference sequence) supplies CDR1 LNHDA and CDR2 SQIVND. The CDR3 measures 14 amino acids from cysteine to phenylalanine. Kept here is only the CDR3 DNA, which spans 42 bases and is read in frame from base 1. V lost 5 bases and J lost 0 bases, and the count of bases not matched to a germline gene is 2. TCRbeta CDR3 regions were amplified from genomic DNA using the immunoSEQ Assay, a bias-controlled multiplex PCR. As for the authors' bioinformatics: The number of nucleated cells in each sample was estimated from the amplification of reference gene primers within the assay. Sequence reads were collapsed and filtered to measure the absolute abundance of every unique TCRbeta CDR3 rearrangement. For each sample, productive Simpson clonality was calculated as the square root of Simpson's diversity index across productive rearrangements. TCRdb retrieved this table from immuneACCESS and kept in-frame rearrangements only. Not all clones are present; in checked studies, unresolved V genes account for under half, and no reason is known for the remainder. Clone size and the V and J calls come from that table; the DNA yielded D and trimming. Counted in this sample were hundreds of thousands of clones; 80% to 90% of them appeared once. Together, the top ten hold around 1.4% of the sample.

This clone was recorded once. Its antigen is currently not known. No qualities accompany the bases; no much larger clone lies one base away. Each collaborating institution followed its own protocols to collect whole blood in K2EDTA tubes. Collaborator samples were shipped for TCRbeta analysis as frozen whole blood, isolated PBMCs, or DNA extracted from either sample type. The clonotype comes from an elderly man with acute or convalescent COVID-19. Material for sequencing was peripheral blood. Recombination joined TRBV19 with TRBJ2-3; 7 bases in between match TRBD2. The nucleotides read TGTGCCAGTAGTGCGGGGGTTAGCACAGATACGCAGTATTTT. This gives the protein CASSAGVSTDTQYF.